This note documents a single T cell receptor (beta chain) sequence. Its antigen specificity is not known. Base qualities are not at hand, and no much larger clone is one base apart. After approximately 11 days of culture, CD4+ T cells were isolated with the EasySep CD4+ T cell isolation kit. Two doses of either the BNT162b2 or the mRNA-1273 mRNA SARS-CoV-2 vaccine were administered to participants. Negative nucleocapsid antibody results before and after vaccination confirmed that the healthy vaccine recipients had no prior SARS-CoV-2 infection. Half of the culture medium was replaced with fresh IL-2-containing medium on days 3 and 7. Unless noted otherwise, every peptide stimulation condition was grown in triplicate wells. Using Ficoll-Paque Plus gradient centrifugation, PBMC were separated from whole blood and then either used fresh or cryopreserved at -140C. The QIAamp micro DNA kit was used to extract genomic DNA from the cultured CD4+ T cells.

This sample was taken from a study of vaccination effects on CD4 cells after COVID-19 (dated 2022 in TCRdb). Context from the whole study: To identify antigen-specific CD4+ T cell clonotypes by their expansion, the ViraFEST assay first stimulated PBMC with viral peptide pools and then applied TCR sequencing. Post-vaccine samples across the study were collected a median of 72 days after the second dose, with a range of 14 to 241. Around 2.1 million PBMC per well were cultured with 8.5 to 10 ug/ml peptides in IMDM containing roughly 5% human AB serum, about 9.6 IU/ml IL-2 and gentamicin. In both COVID-19 convalescent patients and infection-naive vaccine recipients, the study compared SARS-CoV-2 spike-specific CD4+ TCR repertoires from before mRNA vaccination with those from after it. A total of nine to ten COVID-19 convalescent patients and a few SARS-CoV-2-naive healthy vaccine recipients were included in the full study. The Oncomine TCR Beta short-read assay on an Illumina iSeq 100 was used to sequence cultures from other donors in the study. General study outcomes and caveats: The study was limited by a small number of convalescent patients and lacked early post-infection timepoints. Both infection-induced and vaccine-induced clones contracted markedly at late post-vaccination timepoints, which is consistent with waning T cell responses. In healthy vaccine recipients, vaccine-induced clones were almost all SARS-CoV-2 mono-reactive, with only 1 of 255 cross-reactive with common cold coronaviruses.

Library preparation was by the immunoSEQ multiplex PCR assay. DNA from the CD4+ T cells that had been cultured and isolated underwent TCR beta CDR3 sequencing. In the paper's pipeline: The analysis removed non-productive TCR sequences, trimmed reads to the CDR3 region, and retained only CDR3s that were 7 or more amino acids long. The MANAFEST web app was used to pick out antigen-specific clonotypes by comparing their expansion in peptide wells with that in reference cultures. To count as positive, a clone had to show expansion at FDR<0.05 compared with the reference and with all other wells, an odds ratio above 5, and a frequency above 0.1% in two replicate wells. A clonotype was defined as cross-reactive if the clonotype was significantly expanded both in SARS-CoV-2 spike wells and in at least one common cold coronavirus spike condition. CDR3 similarity was assessed by Levenshtein distance using the stringdist R package, and unrooted trees were constructed with ape in R 3.6.1. This is the immuneACCESS table as TCRdb keeps it, with only in-frame sequences that have V and J called. A part of the clones is gone; compared with another copy, unresolved V genes explain less than half, and the rest is unexplained. V, J and clone size were drawn from that table, and D and trimming were deduced from the DNA. Present in this sample are over 9,000 clones, around 74% of which were seen just once. The ten largest clonotypes hold less than 14% of the sample.

The CDR3, cysteine through phenylalanine, is 13 amino acids long. The entry retains the CDR3 DNA only, 39 bases that are in frame from base 1. At the junction V is shortened by 8 bases and J by 8 bases, with 16 bases in between. Based on the germline V gene, the CDR1 and CDR2 sequences are ENHRY and SYGVKD. The sequence derives from a human donor who received a COVID-19 vaccine. The sequenced sample was CD4+ T cells from PBMCs cultured without peptide, obtained after COVID-19 vaccination. The chain is assembled from TRBV10-3 and TRBJ2-1, with a tentative D gene TRBD2 over 6 matching bases. The CDR3 sequence is CAIAGPLVDEQFF. The nucleotides are TGTGCCATCGCGGGACCCTTGGTGGATGAGCAGTTCTTC.